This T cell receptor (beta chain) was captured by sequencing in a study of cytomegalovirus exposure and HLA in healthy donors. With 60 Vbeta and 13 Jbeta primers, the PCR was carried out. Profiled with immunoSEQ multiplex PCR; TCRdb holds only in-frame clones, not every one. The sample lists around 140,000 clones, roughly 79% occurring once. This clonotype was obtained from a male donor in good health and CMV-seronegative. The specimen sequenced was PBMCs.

The CDR3 DNA sequence: TGTGCCAGCAGCATCCGGGACACCCACACCGGGGAGCTGTTTTTT. It encodes CASSIRDTHTGELFF. The chain joins TRBV7-2 to TRBJ2-2; D is perhaps TRBD1 (6 bases). This CDR3 has 15 amino acids. Germline V CDR1 and CDR2: SGHTA, FQGNSA. Trimming stripped 5 bases from V and 3 bases from J, with 13 bases between.